This T cell receptor beta chain stems from a study of T cell repertoires in cytomegalovirus infection. The CDR3 consists of 15 residues. Germline CDR1 reads SGHTA; CDR2 reads FQGNSA. Trimming left V 5 bases short and J 3 bases short, with 16 bases between. TCRdb itself ran the reads through MiXCR, one entry per CDR3 protein. The data show roughly 920,000 distinct CDR3 sequences, with 31% seen just once and about an eighth held by the top ten. This clonotype was counted many times. Its antigen remains unknown. Source: cultured CD8+ T cells from PBMCs, taken from culture after CMV antigen stimulation. The clonotype was recovered from a human donor in good health (CMV status not recorded). Some clones in this sample may be carry-over from other donors' samples. The rearrangement joins TRBV7-2 to TRBJ2-5; D is possibly TRBD2 (7 bases). Written as DNA, the CDR3 is TGTGCCAGCAGCCTCAACGGGGGGCCCAAAGAGACCCAGTACTTC. This encodes CASSLNGGPKETQYF. Full variable domain (remainder filled in from reference TRBV7-2 and TRBJ2-5): GAGVSQSPSNKVTEKGKDVELRCDPISGHTALYWYRQSLGQGLEFLIYFQGNSAPDKSGLPSDRFSAERTGGSVSTLTIQRTQQEDSAVYLCASSLNGGPKETQYFGPGTRLLVL.